This T cell receptor beta chain stems from a study of blood T cell repertoires in COVID-19. Study information: Italy, Spain and the United States were the sources of the convalescent and acute COVID-19 samples. The cDNA or gDNA used as material had been derived from T cells, B-cell-depleted T cells, or PBMCs.

Only in-frame clones appear in the TCRdb table, and some are missing; sequencing was by immunoSEQ multiplex PCR. The sample includes about 60,000 clones, more than 90% seen only once; the top ten take 2% to 2.5%. The CDR3 totals 15 residues. CDR1 and CDR2 (germline): LGHDT, YNNKEL (reference sequence). V shed 3 bases and J shed 4 bases, with 15 bases lying between them. The TCR comes from a man in his sixties with acute or convalescent COVID-19. The sequencing input was peripheral blood. This chain joins TRBV3-1 (or the pseudogene TRBV3-2) and TRBJ1-2; no definite D call. CDR3: CASSQEIASSYGYTF. The CDR3 coding sequence is TGTGCCAGCAGCCAGGAGATCGCCTCGTCCTATGGCTACACCTTC.